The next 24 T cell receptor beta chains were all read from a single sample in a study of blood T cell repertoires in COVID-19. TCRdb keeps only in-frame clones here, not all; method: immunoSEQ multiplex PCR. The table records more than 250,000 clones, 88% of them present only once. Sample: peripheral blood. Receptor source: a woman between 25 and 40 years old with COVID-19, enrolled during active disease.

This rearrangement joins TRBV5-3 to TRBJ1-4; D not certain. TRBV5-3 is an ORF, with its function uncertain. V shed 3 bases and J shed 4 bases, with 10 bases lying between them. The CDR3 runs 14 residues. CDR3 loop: CARSSAGVNEKLFF. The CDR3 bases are TGTGCCAGAAGCTCTGCGGGAGTTAATGAAAAACTGTTTTTT.

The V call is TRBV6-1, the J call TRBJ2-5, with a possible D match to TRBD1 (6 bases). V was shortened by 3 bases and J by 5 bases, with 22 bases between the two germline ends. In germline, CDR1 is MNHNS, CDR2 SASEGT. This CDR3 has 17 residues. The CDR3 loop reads CASSDPWGHRVTETQYF. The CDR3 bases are TGTGCCAGCAGTGACCCATGGGGGCACAGGGTTACGGAGACCCAGTACTTC.

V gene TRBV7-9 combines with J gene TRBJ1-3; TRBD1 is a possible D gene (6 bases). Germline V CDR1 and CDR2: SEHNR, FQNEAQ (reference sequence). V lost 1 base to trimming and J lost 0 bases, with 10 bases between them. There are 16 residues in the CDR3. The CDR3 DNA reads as TGTGCCAGCAGCTTAGTTCAGGGGAACTCTGGAAACACCATATATTTT. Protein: CASSLVQGNSGNTIYF.

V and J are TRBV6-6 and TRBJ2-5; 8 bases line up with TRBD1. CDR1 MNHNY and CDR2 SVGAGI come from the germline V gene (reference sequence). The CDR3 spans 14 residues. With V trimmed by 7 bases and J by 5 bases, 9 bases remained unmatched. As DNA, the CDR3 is TGTGCCAGCACCTCCCGGACAGGGCGGGAGACCCAGTACTTC. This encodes CASTSRTGRETQYF.

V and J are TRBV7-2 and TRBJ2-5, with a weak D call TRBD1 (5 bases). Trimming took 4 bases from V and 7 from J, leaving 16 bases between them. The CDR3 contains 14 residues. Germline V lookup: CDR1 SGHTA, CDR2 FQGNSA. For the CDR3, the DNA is TGTGCCAGCAGCTACGACAGCCAAGTAAGGACCCAGTACTTC. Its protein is CASSYDSQVRTQYF.

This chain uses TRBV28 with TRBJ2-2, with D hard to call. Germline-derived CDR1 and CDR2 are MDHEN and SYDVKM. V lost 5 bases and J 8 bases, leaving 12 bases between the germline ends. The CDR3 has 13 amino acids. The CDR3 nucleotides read TGTGCCAGCAGTCTAAAGACTCTTGGGGAGCTGTTTTTT. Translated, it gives CASSLKTLGELFF.

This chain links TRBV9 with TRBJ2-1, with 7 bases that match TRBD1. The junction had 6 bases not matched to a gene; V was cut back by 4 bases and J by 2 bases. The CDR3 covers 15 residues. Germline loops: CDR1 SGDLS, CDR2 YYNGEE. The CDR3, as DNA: TGTGCCAGCAGCCCGAGGGACAGAACCTACAATGAGCAGTTCTTC. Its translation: CASSPRDRTYNEQFF.

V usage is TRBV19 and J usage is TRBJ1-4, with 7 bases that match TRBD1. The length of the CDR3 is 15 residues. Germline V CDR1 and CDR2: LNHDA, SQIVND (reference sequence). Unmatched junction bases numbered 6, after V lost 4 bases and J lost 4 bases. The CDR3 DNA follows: TGTGCCAGTAGTACCAACAGGGGTCTTAATGAAAAACTGTTTTTT. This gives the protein CASSTNRGLNEKLFF.

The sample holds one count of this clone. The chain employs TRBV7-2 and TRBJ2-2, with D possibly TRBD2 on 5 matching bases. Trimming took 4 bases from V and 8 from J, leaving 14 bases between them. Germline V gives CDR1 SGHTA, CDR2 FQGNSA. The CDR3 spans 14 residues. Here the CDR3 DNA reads TGTGCCAGCAGCTCCCGGGGTCGAAGTGGGGAGCTGTTTTTT. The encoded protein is CASSSRGRSGELFF.

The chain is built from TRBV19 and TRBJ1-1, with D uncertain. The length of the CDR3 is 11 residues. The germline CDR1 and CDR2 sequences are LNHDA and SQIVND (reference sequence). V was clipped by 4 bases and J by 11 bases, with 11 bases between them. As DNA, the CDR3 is TGTGCCAGTAGTAAGGGCAGCGGGGCTTTCTTT. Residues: CASSKGSGAFF. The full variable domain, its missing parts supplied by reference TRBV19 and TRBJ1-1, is DGGITQSPKYLFRKEGQNVTLSCEQNLNHDAMYWYRQDPGQGLRLIYYSQIVNDFQKGDIAEGYSVSREKKESFPLTVTSAQKNPTAFYLCASSKGSGAFFGQGTRLTVV.

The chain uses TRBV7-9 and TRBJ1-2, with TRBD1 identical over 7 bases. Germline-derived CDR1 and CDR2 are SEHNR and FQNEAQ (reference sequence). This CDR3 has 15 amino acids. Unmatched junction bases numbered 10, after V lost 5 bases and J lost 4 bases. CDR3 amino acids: CASSPRDSSFYGYTF. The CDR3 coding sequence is TGTGCCAGCAGCCCCCGGGACAGTTCATTCTATGGCTACACCTTC. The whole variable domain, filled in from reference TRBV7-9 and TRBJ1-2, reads DTGVSQNPRHKITKRGQNVTFRCDPISEHNRLYWYRQTLGQGPEFLTYFQNEAQLEKSRLLSDRFSAERPKGSFSTLEIQRTEQGDSAMYLCASSPRDSSFYGYTFGSGTRLTVV.

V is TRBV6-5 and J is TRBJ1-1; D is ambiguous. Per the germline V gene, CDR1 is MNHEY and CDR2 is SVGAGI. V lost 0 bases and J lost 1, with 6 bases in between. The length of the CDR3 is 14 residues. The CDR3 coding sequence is TGTGCCAGCAGTTACTCCCGGAGGAACACTGAAGCTTTCTTT. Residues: CASSYSRRNTEAFF.

CDR3 in amino acids: CASSQDRTGSAFF. The DNA of the CDR3 is TGTGCCAGCAGCCAAGATCGGACAGGGTCGGCTTTCTTT. This chain connects TRBV3-1 (or the pseudogene TRBV3-2) to TRBJ1-1; TRBD1 agrees at 8 bases. Per the germline V gene, CDR1 is LGHDT and CDR2 is YNNKEL (reference sequence). This CDR3 contains 13 residues. V shed 0 bases, J shed 11 bases, and the junction held 5 bases outside the gene matches.

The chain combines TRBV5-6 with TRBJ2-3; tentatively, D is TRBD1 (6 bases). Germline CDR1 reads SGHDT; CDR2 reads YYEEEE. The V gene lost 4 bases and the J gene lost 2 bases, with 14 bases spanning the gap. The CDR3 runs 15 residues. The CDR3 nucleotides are TGTGCCAGCAGCCCTGATAGGGGGAACACAGATACGCAGTATTTT. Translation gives CASSPDRGNTDTQYF. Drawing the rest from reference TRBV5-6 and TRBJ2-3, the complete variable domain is DAGVTQSPTHLIKTRGQQVTLRCSPKSGHDTVSWYQQALGQGPQFIFQYYEEEERQRGNFPDRFSGHQFPNYSSELNVNALLLGDSALYLCASSPDRGNTDTQYFGPGTRLTVL.

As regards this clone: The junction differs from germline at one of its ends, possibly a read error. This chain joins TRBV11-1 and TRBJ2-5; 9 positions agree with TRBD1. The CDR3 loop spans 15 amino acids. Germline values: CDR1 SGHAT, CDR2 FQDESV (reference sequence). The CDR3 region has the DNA TGTGCCAGCACCTTATGGACAGGGGCCCAAGAGACCCAGTACTTC. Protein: CASTLWTGAQETQYF.

This CDR3 reads CASSFNPPGYTF. The CDR3 DNA sequence: TGCGCCAGCAGCTTTAATCCCCCTGGCTACACCTTC. The rearrangement joins TRBV5-1 to TRBJ1-2, with D uncertain. The CDR3 sequence is 12 residues long. Germline CDR1 and CDR2: SGHRS and YFSETQ. V shed 2 bases and J shed 7 bases, with 9 bases lying between them. Drawing the rest from reference TRBV5-1 and TRBJ1-2, the complete variable domain is KAGVTQTPRYLIKTRGQQVTLSCSPISGHRSVSWYQQTPGQGLQFLFEYFSETQRNKGNFPGRFSGRQFSNSRSEMNVSTLELGDSALYLCASSFNPPGYTFGSGTRLTVV.

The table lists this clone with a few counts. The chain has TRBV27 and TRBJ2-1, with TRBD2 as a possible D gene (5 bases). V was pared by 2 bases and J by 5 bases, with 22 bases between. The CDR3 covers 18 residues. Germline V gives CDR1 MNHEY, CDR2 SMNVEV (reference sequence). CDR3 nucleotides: TGTGCCAGCAGTTTAAGGGCCCCGGGATTGGGCTTCGACAATGAGCAGTTCTTC. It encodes CASSLRAPGLGFDNEQFF.

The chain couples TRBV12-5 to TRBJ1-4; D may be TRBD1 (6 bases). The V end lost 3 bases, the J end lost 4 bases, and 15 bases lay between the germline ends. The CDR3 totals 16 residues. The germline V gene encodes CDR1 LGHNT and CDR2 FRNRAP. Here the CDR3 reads CASGLGDIDSNEKLFF. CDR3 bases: TGTGCTAGTGGTTTAGGGGACATCGATAGTAATGAAAAACTGTTTTTT.

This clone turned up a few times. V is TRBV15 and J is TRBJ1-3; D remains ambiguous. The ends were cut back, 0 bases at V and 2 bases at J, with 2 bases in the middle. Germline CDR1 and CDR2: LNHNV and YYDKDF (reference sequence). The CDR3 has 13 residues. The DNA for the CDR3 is TGTGCCACCAGCAGAGATACTGGAAACACCATATATTTT. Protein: CATSRDTGNTIYF.

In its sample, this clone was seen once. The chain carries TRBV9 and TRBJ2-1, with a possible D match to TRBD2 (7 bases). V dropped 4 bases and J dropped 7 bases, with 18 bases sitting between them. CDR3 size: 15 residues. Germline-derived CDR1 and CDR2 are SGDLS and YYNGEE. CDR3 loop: CASSSTGMGGNEQFF. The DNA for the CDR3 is TGTGCCAGCAGCTCAACAGGGATGGGGGGGAATGAGCAGTTCTTC.

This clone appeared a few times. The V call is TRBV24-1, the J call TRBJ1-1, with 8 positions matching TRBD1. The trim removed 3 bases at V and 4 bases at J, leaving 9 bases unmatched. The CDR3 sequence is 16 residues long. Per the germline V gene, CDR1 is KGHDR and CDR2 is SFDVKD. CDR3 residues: CATSDLSLTGGTEAFF. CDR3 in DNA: TGTGCCACCAGTGATCTCTCCTTAACAGGGGGCACTGAAGCTTTCTTT.

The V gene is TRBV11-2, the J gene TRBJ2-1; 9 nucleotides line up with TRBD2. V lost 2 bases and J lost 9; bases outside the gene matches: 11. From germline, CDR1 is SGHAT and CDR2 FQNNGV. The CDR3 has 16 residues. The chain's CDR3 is CASSLSLGGGAFEQFF. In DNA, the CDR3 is TGTGCCAGCAGCTTAAGTTTGGGCGGGGGGGCCTTTGAGCAGTTCTTC. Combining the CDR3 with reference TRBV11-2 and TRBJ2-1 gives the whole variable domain EAGVAQSPRYKIIEKRQSVAFWCNPISGHATLYWYQQILGQGPKLLIQFQNNGVVDDSQLPKDRFSAERLKGVDSTLKIQPAKLEDSAVYLCASSLSLGGGAFEQFFGPGTRLTVL.

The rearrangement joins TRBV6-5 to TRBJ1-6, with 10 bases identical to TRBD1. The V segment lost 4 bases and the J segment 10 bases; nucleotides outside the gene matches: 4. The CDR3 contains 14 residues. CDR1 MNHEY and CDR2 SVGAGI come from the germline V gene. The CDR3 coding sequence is TGTGCCAGCAGTTCAAGGACAGGGGGATCACCCCTCCACTTT. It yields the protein CASSSRTGGSPLHF.

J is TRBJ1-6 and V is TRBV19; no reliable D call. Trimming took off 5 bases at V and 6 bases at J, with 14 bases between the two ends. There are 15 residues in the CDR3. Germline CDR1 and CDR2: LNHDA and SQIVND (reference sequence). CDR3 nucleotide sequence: TGTGCCAGTAGTGAGAGGAGGGCTGGTAATTCACCCCTCCACTTT. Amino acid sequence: CASSERRAGNSPLHF.